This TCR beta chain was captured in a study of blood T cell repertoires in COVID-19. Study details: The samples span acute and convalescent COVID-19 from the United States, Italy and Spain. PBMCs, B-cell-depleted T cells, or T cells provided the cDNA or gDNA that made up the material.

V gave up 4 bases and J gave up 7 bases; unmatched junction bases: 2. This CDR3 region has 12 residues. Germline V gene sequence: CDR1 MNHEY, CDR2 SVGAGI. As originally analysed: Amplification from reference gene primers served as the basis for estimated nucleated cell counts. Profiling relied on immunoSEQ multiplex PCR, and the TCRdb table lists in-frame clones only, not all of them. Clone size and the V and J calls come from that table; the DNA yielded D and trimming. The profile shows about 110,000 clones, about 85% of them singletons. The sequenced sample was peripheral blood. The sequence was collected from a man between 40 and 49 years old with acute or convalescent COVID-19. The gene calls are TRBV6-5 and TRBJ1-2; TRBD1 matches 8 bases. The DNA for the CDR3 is TGTGCCAGCAGTTCAGGGGGCCCTGGCTACACCTTC. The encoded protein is CASSSGGPGYTF.